Each of the 4 T cell receptor beta chains below was sequenced from the same sample in a study of T and B cells in COVID-19 patients. BIOMED2 TRB-A/B primer pools were used in multiplex TRB PCR. TCRdb re-analysed the multiplex PCR reads in MiXCR, keeping a single row per CDR3 protein. The repertoire holds approximately 8,000 distinct CDR3 sequences, with over 35% as singletons. Each TRB amplification used roughly 240-550 ng of genomic DNA from blood. What was sequenced was blood. These receptors came from a human donor who had recovered from COVID-19.

By share of the sample, this clonotype is medium-sized. J is TRBJ2-2 and V is TRBV6-2 or TRBV6-3, with D possibly matching TRBD1 (7 bases). V shed 6 bases and J shed 7 bases, with 15 bases lying between them. The CDR3 is 14 amino acids. Looked up from germline, CDR1 is MNHEY and CDR2 is SVGEGT. The CDR3 region is CASRAARGVGELFF. DNA for the CDR3: TGTGCCAGCAGGGCGGCCAGGGGGGTCGGGGAGCTGTTTTTT.

The CDR3, as DNA: TGTGCCAGCAGCTTAGCCCGGGATCTAGATACGCAGTATTTT. It encodes CASSLARDLDTQYF. This chain joins TRBV7-9 and TRBJ2-3; tentative D call: TRBD2 (5 bases). The CDR3 covers 14 residues. The germline V gene has CDR1 SEHNR and CDR2 FQNEAQ (reference sequence). V lost 0 bases to trimming and J lost 5 bases, with 9 bases between them.

The chain joins TRBV5-6 to TRBJ2-7; D might be TRBD2 (5 bases). V was clipped by 2 bases and J by 1 base, with 13 bases between them. The CDR3 extends over 15 amino acids. CDR1 is SGHDT, CDR2 YYEEEE, per germline. The CDR3 region has the DNA TGTGCCAGCAGCTTTAGAGGGCGTGGGTCCTACGAGCAGTACTTC. This gives the protein CASSFRGRGSYEQYF.

J is TRBJ2-7 and V is TRBV6-1; D is possibly TRBD1 (5 bases). This CDR3 is 11 amino acids long. V dropped 4 bases and J dropped 5 bases, with 6 bases sitting between them. Germline CDR1 reads MNHNS; CDR2 reads SASEGT. The CDR3 DNA is TGTGCCAGCAGTGTCAGGGACGAGCAGTACGTC. Protein sequence: CASSVRDEQYV.